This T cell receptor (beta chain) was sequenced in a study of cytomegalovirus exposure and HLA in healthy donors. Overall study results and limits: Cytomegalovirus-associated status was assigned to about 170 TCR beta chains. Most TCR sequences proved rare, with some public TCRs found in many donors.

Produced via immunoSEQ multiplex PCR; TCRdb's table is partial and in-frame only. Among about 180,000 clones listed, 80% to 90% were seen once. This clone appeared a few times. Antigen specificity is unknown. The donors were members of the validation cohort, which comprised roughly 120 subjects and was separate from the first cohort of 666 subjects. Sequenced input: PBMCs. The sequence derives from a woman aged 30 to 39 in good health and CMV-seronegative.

The CDR3 is CASSSPGQGAFYGYTF. The CDR3 DNA sequence: TGCGCCAGCAGCTCCCCCGGACAGGGGGCTTTCTATGGCTACACCTTC. V and J are TRBV4-1 and TRBJ1-2; TRBD1 matches at 11 bases. The CDR3 loop spans 16 amino acids. Unmatched junction bases numbered 9, after V lost 5 bases and J lost 4 bases. Germline values: CDR1 MGHRA, CDR2 YSYEKL.